These T cell receptor beta chains were read from a single sample in a study of OX40 agonist ivuxolimab in advanced cancers. Measured with immunoSEQ multiplex PCR; TCRdb has only the in-frame clones, and not every one. In the table there are some 76,000 clones, 85% of which are singletons. The input for sequencing was CD4+ or CD8+ T cells sorted from blood, taken in a trial of the OX40 agonist ivuxolimab. The source is an adult with an advanced solid tumor such as melanoma, head and neck, liver or kidney cancer. The CDR3 runs from the conserved cysteine through the conserved F or W. A D gene is named only where the DNA matches it firmly.

V: TRBV7-9
D: TRBD2
J: TRBJ2-3
CDR3: CASSWGGGTDTQYF
DNA: TGTGCCAGCAGCTGGGGGGGAGGCACAGATACGCAGTATTTT

V: TRBV7-6
D: .
J: TRBJ1-1
CDR3: CASSLGGSNTEAFF
DNA: TGTGCCAGCAGCTTAGGGGGGTCAAACACTGAAGCTTTCTTT

V: TRBV6-6
D: .
J: TRBJ1-1
CDR3: CATNPPGRDTEAFF
DNA: TGTGCCACCAACCCACCGGGACGAGACACTGAAGCTTTCTTT

V: TRBV9
D: .
J: TRBJ2-1
CDR3: CASSRRRSGPRVEQFF
DNA: TGTGCCAGCAGTCGTAGAAGGTCAGGTCCGCGCGTGGAGCAGTTCTTC

V: TRBV19
D: .
J: TRBJ2-1
CDR3: CASSTSGTIPYNEQFF
DNA: TGTGCCAGTAGTACCTCCGGGACAATACCTTACAATGAGCAGTTCTTC

V: TRBV5-6
D: TRBD2
J: TRBJ2-1
CDR3: CASTLSSGRSYNEQFF
DNA: TGTGCCAGCACCCTTTCTAGCGGGCGATCCTACAATGAGCAGTTCTTC

V: TRBV14
D: .
J: TRBJ1-4
CDR3: CASSLSLSEKLFF
DNA: TGTGCCAGCAGCCTTTCCCTGAGCGAAAAACTGTTTTTT

V: TRBV28
D: .
J: TRBJ2-1
CDR3: CASSTQYNEQFF
DNA: TGTGCCAGCAGCACTCAATACAATGAGCAGTTCTTC

V: TRBV7-2
D: .
J: TRBJ2-3
CDR3: CASSPQTLTDTQYF
DNA: TGTGCCAGCAGCCCCCAAACCCTCACAGATACGCAGTATTTT

V: TRBV28
D: .
J: TRBJ1-2
CDR3: CASSLTQGYGYTF
DNA: TGTGCCAGCAGTTTAACCCAGGGCTATGGCTACACCTTC

V: TRBV19
D: TRBD2
J: TRBJ2-1
CDR3: CASRITSGASYNEQFF
DNA: TGTGCCAGTAGGATAACTAGCGGGGCCTCCTACAATGAGCAGTTCTTC

V: TRBV5-1
D: TRBD1
J: TRBJ2-2
CDR3: CASSLRTGDTGELFF
DNA: TGCGCCAGCAGCTTGCGAACAGGGGACACCGGGGAGCTGTTTTTT

V: TRBV28
D: .
J: TRBJ2-1
CDR3: CASSLWRGNNEQFF
DNA: TGTGCCAGCAGTTTATGGAGGGGGAACAATGAGCAGTTCTTC

V: TRBV6-6
D: .
J: TRBJ2-5
CDR3: CASSYAGVGVQETQYF
DNA: TGTGCCAGCAGTTACGCAGGGGTGGGTGTCCAAGAGACCCAGTACTTC